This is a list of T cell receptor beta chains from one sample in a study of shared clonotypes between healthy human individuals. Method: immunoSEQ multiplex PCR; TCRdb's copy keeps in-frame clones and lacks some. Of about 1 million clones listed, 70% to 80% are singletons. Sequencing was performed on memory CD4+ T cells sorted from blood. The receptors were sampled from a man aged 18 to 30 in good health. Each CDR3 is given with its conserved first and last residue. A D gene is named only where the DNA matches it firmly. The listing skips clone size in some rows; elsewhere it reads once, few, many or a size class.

CDR3 protein: CASSIDSVTRRGDTQYF
CDR3 DNA: TGTGCCAGTAGTATAGATTCAGTCACTAGGAGAGGAGATACGCAGTATTTT
D gene: NA
CDR3 length: 17
J gene: TRBJ2-3
V gene: TRBV19
clone size: once

CDR3 protein: CAPFPRTHYEQYF
CDR3 DNA: TGTGCCCCCTTTCCTCGGACCCACTACGAGCAGTACTTC
D gene: NA
CDR3 length: 13
J gene: TRBJ2-7
V gene: TRBV10-3
clone size: few

CDR3 protein: CASSLTQGSYGYTF
CDR3 DNA: TGCGCCAGCAGCCTCACCCAGGGGTCCTATGGCTACACCTTC
D gene: NA
CDR3 length: 14
J gene: TRBJ1-2
V gene: TRBV5-1
clone size: few

CDR3 protein: CASSLLLAGSYNEQFF
CDR3 DNA: TGTGCCAGCAGCTTACTACTAGCGGGGAGCTACAATGAGCAGTTCTTC
D gene: TRBD2
CDR3 length: 16
J gene: TRBJ2-1
V gene: TRBV11-2
clone size: once

CDR3 protein: CASSLAMGGSTDTQYF
CDR3 DNA: TGTGCCAGCAGCTTGGCCATGGGGGGGTCCACAGATACGCAGTATTTT
D gene: TRBD2
CDR3 length: 16
J gene: TRBJ2-3
V gene: TRBV5-5
clone size: NA

CDR3 protein: CASSSSEYPDGYTF
CDR3 DNA: TGTGCTAGCAGCTCGAGTGAGTACCCTGATGGCTACACCTTC
D gene: NA
CDR3 length: 14
J gene: TRBJ1-2
V gene: TRBV7-7
clone size: NA

CDR3 protein: CASSFLLGQGGAGELFF
CDR3 DNA: TGTGCCAGCAGCTTTTTACTCGGGCAGGGTGGAGCCGGGGAGCTGTTTTTT
D gene: NA
CDR3 length: 17
J gene: TRBJ2-2
V gene: TRBV5-4
clone size: NA

CDR3 protein: CASSLGSADTQYF
CDR3 DNA: TGTGCCAGCAGCTTAGGGTCGGCAGATACGCAGTATTTT
D gene: NA
CDR3 length: 13
J gene: TRBJ2-3
V gene: TRBV7-2
clone size: once

CDR3 protein: CASSRDSPYEQYF
CDR3 DNA: TGTGCCAGCAGTCGGGACAGTCCCTACGAGCAGTACTTC
D gene: TRBD1
CDR3 length: 13
J gene: TRBJ2-7
V gene: TRBV28
clone size: NA

CDR3 protein: CASSLVREDYGYTF
CDR3 DNA: TGTGCCAGCAGCTTGGTCAGGGAGGACTATGGCTACACCTTC
D gene: NA
CDR3 length: 14
J gene: TRBJ1-2
V gene: TRBV5-4
clone size: NA

CDR3 protein: CASSLAGGAGNEKLFF
CDR3 DNA: TGCGCCAGCAGCTTGGCCGGGGGCGCCGGTAATGAAAAACTGTTTTTT
D gene: NA
CDR3 length: 16
J gene: TRBJ1-4
V gene: TRBV5-1
clone size: few

CDR3 protein: CASSARLAGGQETQYF
CDR3 DNA: TGTGCCAGCAGCGCCCGACTAGCGGGAGGACAAGAGACCCAGTACTTC
D gene: TRBD2
CDR3 length: 16
J gene: TRBJ2-5
V gene: TRBV14
clone size: NA

CDR3 protein: CAWSVVSQKLFF
CDR3 DNA: TGTGCCTGGAGTGTAGTCAGTCAAAAACTGTTTTTT
D gene: NA
CDR3 length: 12
J gene: TRBJ1-4
V gene: TRBV30
clone size: NA

CDR3 protein: CASSSYWGATYEQYF
CDR3 DNA: TGTGCCAGCAGTTCTTACTGGGGGGCAACCTACGAGCAGTACTTC
D gene: NA
CDR3 length: 15
J gene: TRBJ2-7
V gene: TRBV28
clone size: many

CDR3 protein: CATSRTGHAYNEQFF
CDR3 DNA: TGTGCCACCAGCCGGACAGGGCATGCCTACAATGAGCAGTTCTTC
D gene: TRBD1
CDR3 length: 15
J gene: TRBJ2-1
V gene: TRBV15
clone size: NA

CDR3 protein: CASSLPQDNEQFF
CDR3 DNA: TGTGCCAGCAGCTTACCCCAAGACAATGAGCAGTTCTTC
D gene: NA
CDR3 length: 13
J gene: TRBJ2-1
V gene: TRBV7-6
clone size: NA

CDR3 protein: CARSQRLASPLHF
CDR3 DNA: TGCGCCAGAAGCCAAAGGTTAGCTTCACCCCTCCACTTT
D gene: NA
CDR3 length: 13
J gene: TRBJ1-6
V gene: TRBV4-3
clone size: few

CDR3 protein: CAIKTGSGYTF
CDR3 DNA: TGTGCCATCAAAACAGGGAGCGGCTACACCTTC
D gene: NA
CDR3 length: 11
J gene: TRBJ1-2
V gene: TRBV10-3
clone size: NA

CDR3 protein: CSVQGPYGYTF
CDR3 DNA: TGCAGCGTTCAGGGCCCCTATGGCTACACCTTC
D gene: NA
CDR3 length: 11
J gene: TRBJ1-2
V gene: TRBV29-1
clone size: once

CDR3 protein: CSGGAHEQFF
CDR3 DNA: TGCAGTGGTGGGGCCCATGAGCAGTTCTTC
D gene: NA
CDR3 length: 10
J gene: TRBJ2-1
V gene: TRBV20-1
clone size: NA

CDR3 protein: CASSLRGDYGYTF
CDR3 DNA: TGTGCCAGCAGCTTACGAGGTGACTATGGCTACACCTTC
D gene: NA
CDR3 length: 13
J gene: TRBJ1-2
V gene: TRBV7-9
clone size: NA

CDR3 protein: CSVATKGRAFF
CDR3 DNA: TGCAGCGTTGCGACCAAGGGGCGAGCTTTCTTT
D gene: NA
CDR3 length: 11
J gene: TRBJ1-1
V gene: TRBV29-1
clone size: few

CDR3 protein: CASSQPRGRSSYEQYF
CDR3 DNA: TGTGCCAGCAGCCAACCCAGGGGTAGGAGCTCCTACGAGCAGTACTTC
D gene: NA
CDR3 length: 16
J gene: TRBJ2-7
V gene: TRBV7-9
clone size: few

CDR3 protein: CASSVDGASGRYEQYF
CDR3 DNA: TGTGCCAGCAGCGTAGATGGGGCTAGCGGGAGATACGAGCAGTACTTC
D gene: TRBD2
CDR3 length: 16
J gene: TRBJ2-7
V gene: TRBV9
clone size: NA

CDR3 protein: CASSLVGPSSYNEQFF
CDR3 DNA: TGTGCCAGCAGTTTGGTGGGACCTAGCTCCTACAATGAGCAGTTCTTC
D gene: NA
CDR3 length: 16
J gene: TRBJ2-1
V gene: TRBV28
clone size: NA

CDR3 protein: CSVYRGKGEAFF
CDR3 DNA: TGCAGCGTTTACAGGGGAAAGGGTGAAGCTTTCTTT
D gene: TRBD1
CDR3 length: 12
J gene: TRBJ1-1
V gene: TRBV29-1
clone size: few

CDR3 protein: CASSYGGLAGEEQYF
CDR3 DNA: TGCGCCAGCAGCTATGGGGGACTAGCGGGAGAAGAGCAGTACTTC
D gene: TRBD2
CDR3 length: 15
J gene: TRBJ2-7
V gene: TRBV5-1
clone size: NA

CDR3 protein: CASNGVVFTGNTIYF
CDR3 DNA: TGTGCCAGCAATGGTGTAGTGTTCACTGGAAACACCATATATTTT
D gene: NA
CDR3 length: 15
J gene: TRBJ1-3
V gene: TRBV28
clone size: once

CDR3 protein: CASSSIQGAGNTIYF
CDR3 DNA: TGTGCCAGCTCATCGATACAGGGGGCTGGAAACACCATATATTTT
D gene: TRBD1
CDR3 length: 15
J gene: TRBJ1-3
V gene: TRBV18
clone size: few

CDR3 protein: CATSQWTQETQYF
CDR3 DNA: TGTGCCACCTCCCAGTGGACCCAAGAGACCCAGTACTTC
D gene: NA
CDR3 length: 13
J gene: TRBJ2-5
V gene: TRBV2
clone size: NA

CDR3 protein: CASSQGTRDYSNEQFF
CDR3 DNA: TGCGCCAGCAGCCAAGGAACCAGGGACTATTCGAATGAGCAGTTCTTC
D gene: TRBD2
CDR3 length: 16
J gene: TRBJ2-1
V gene: TRBV4-3
clone size: NA

CDR3 protein: CASRLAGGYEQFF
CDR3 DNA: TGTGCCAGCAGACTAGCGGGAGGTTATGAGCAGTTCTTC
D gene: TRBD2
CDR3 length: 13
J gene: TRBJ2-1
V gene: TRBV7-9
clone size: NA

CDR3 protein: CASSRTSGGSYEQYF
CDR3 DNA: TGTGCCAGCTCCCGGACTAGCGGGGGCTCCTACGAGCAGTACTTC
D gene: TRBD2
CDR3 length: 15
J gene: TRBJ2-7
V gene: TRBV18
clone size: NA

CDR3 protein: CASSLSKWGETKSYEQYF
CDR3 DNA: TGTGCCAGCAGTTTAAGTAAATGGGGAGAGACTAAAAGCTACGAGCAGTACTTC
D gene: NA
CDR3 length: 18
J gene: TRBJ2-7
V gene: TRBV28
clone size: NA

CDR3 protein: CASSLAQDSGAFF
CDR3 DNA: TGTGCCAGCAGCTTAGCCCAGGATTCTGGAGCTTTCTTT
D gene: NA
CDR3 length: 13
J gene: TRBJ1-1
V gene: TRBV11-2
clone size: NA

CDR3 protein: CASKFRRDPSNQPQHF
CDR3 DNA: TGCGCCAGCAAATTTAGAAGAGATCCAAGCAATCAGCCCCAGCATTTT
D gene: NA
CDR3 length: 16
J gene: TRBJ1-5
V gene: TRBV23-1
clone size: few

CDR3 protein: CASSPGTGGGNEQFF
CDR3 DNA: TGTGCCAGCAGCCCGGGGACAGGGGGCGGGAATGAGCAGTTCTTC
D gene: TRBD1
CDR3 length: 15
J gene: TRBJ2-1
V gene: TRBV11-3
clone size: few

CDR3 protein: CASRQGLAGAYEQYF
CDR3 DNA: TGTGCCAGTCGCCAGGGATTGGCGGGGGCCTACGAGCAGTACTTC
D gene: TRBD2
CDR3 length: 15
J gene: TRBJ2-7
V gene: TRBV6-1
clone size: once

CDR3 protein: CASSFRGGGETQYF
CDR3 DNA: TGTGCCAGCAGTTTCCGGGGGGGCGGGGAGACCCAGTACTTC
D gene: TRBD2
CDR3 length: 14
J gene: TRBJ2-5
V gene: TRBV27
clone size: NA

CDR3 protein: CASSGARNQPQHF
CDR3 DNA: TGTGCCAGCAGCGGAGCTCGCAATCAGCCCCAGCATTTT
D gene: NA
CDR3 length: 13
J gene: TRBJ1-5
V gene: TRBV2
clone size: NA

CDR3 protein: CATSRDAGGYSGNTIYF
CDR3 DNA: TGTGCCACCAGCAGAGATGCAGGGGGATACTCTGGAAACACCATATATTTT
D gene: TRBD1
CDR3 length: 17
J gene: TRBJ1-3
V gene: TRBV15
clone size: NA

CDR3 protein: CASSLAPGVNTEAFF
CDR3 DNA: TGTGCCAGCAGCTTGGCCCCAGGGGTGAACACTGAAGCTTTCTTT
D gene: NA
CDR3 length: 15
J gene: TRBJ1-1
V gene: TRBV5-8
clone size: NA

CDR3 protein: CASSYVQGTSNNEQFF
CDR3 DNA: TGTGCCAGCAGTTACGTTCAGGGAACATCGAACAATGAGCAGTTCTTC
D gene: NA
CDR3 length: 16
J gene: TRBJ2-1
V gene: TRBV6-5
clone size: NA

CDR3 protein: CASSSGRGHTEAFF
CDR3 DNA: TGTGCCAGCAGCTCCGGGCGGGGACACACTGAAGCTTTCTTT
D gene: NA
CDR3 length: 14
J gene: TRBJ1-1
V gene: TRBV11-2
clone size: NA

CDR3 protein: CAIHTPGGYTF
CDR3 DNA: TGTGCCATCCACACTCCTGGAGGCTACACCTTC
D gene: NA
CDR3 length: 11
J gene: TRBJ1-2
V gene: TRBV10-3
clone size: NA

CDR3 protein: CASSFLDRTPFNEQFF
CDR3 DNA: TGTGCCAGCAGCTTCCTAGACAGGACGCCTTTCAATGAGCAGTTCTTC
D gene: NA
CDR3 length: 16
J gene: TRBJ2-1
V gene: TRBV5-6
clone size: NA

CDR3 protein: CASSPGQGRGYSNQPQHF
CDR3 DNA: TGTGCCAGCAGCCCGGGACAGGGCAGGGGTTATAGCAATCAGCCCCAGCATTTT
D gene: TRBD1
CDR3 length: 18
J gene: TRBJ1-5
V gene: TRBV7-2
clone size: few

CDR3 protein: CASSLTGQQLYEQYF
CDR3 DNA: TGCGCCAGCAGCTTGACGGGACAGCAACTCTACGAGCAGTACTTC
D gene: TRBD1
CDR3 length: 15
J gene: TRBJ2-7
V gene: TRBV5-1
clone size: few